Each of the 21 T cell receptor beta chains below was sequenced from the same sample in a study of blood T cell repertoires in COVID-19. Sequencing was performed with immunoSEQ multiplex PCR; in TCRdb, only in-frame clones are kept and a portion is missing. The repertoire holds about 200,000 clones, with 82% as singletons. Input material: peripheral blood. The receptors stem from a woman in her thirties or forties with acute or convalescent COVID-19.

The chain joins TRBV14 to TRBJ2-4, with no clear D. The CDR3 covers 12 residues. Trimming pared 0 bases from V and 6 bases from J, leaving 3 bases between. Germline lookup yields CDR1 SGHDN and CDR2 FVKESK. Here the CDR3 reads CASSQDRNIQYF. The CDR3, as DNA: TGTGCCAGCAGCCAAGACAGAAACATTCAGTACTTC.

The CDR3 here is CASSYGEVAYEQYF. The CDR3, as DNA: TGTGCCAGCAGTTATGGGGAGGTAGCCTACGAGCAGTACTTC. The chain recombines TRBV6-2 or TRBV6-3 with TRBJ2-7; a weak D match, TRBD2 (6 bases). This CDR3 spans 14 amino acids. Germline V gene data show CDR1 as MNHEY and CDR2 as SVGEGT. Trimming took off 3 bases at V and 2 bases at J, with 11 bases between the two ends.

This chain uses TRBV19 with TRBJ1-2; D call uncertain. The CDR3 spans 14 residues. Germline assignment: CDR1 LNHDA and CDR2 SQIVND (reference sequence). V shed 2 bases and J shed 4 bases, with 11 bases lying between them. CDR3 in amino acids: CASSINLEVYGYTF. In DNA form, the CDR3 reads TGTGCCAGTAGTATAAACTTGGAGGTCTATGGCTACACCTTC.

CDR3 bases: TGTGCCAGCTCACCCACGGGACAGGGTTTATGGGGCAATCAGCCCCAGCATTTT. This codes for CASSPTGQGLWGNQPQHF. The chain uses TRBV18 and TRBJ1-5; 9 bases agree with TRBD1. Trimming removed 3 bases from V and 2 bases from J; junction bases left unmatched: 11. The germline gives CDR1 KGHSH, CDR2 LQKENI. The CDR3 is 18 residues long. The variable domain in full, completed from reference TRBV18 and TRBJ1-5, reads NAGVMQNPRHLVRRRGQEARLRCSPMKGHSHVYWYRQLPEEGLKFMVYLQKENIIDESGMPKERFSAEFPKEGPSILRIQQVVRGDSAAYFCASSPTGQGLWGNQPQHFGDGTRLSIL.

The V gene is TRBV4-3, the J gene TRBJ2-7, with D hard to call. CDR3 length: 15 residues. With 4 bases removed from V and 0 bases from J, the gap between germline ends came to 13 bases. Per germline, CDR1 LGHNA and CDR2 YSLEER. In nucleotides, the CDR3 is TGCGCCAGCAGCCTGAACAGTGCGAGCTCCTACGAGCAGTACTTC. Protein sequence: CASSLNSASSYEQYF.

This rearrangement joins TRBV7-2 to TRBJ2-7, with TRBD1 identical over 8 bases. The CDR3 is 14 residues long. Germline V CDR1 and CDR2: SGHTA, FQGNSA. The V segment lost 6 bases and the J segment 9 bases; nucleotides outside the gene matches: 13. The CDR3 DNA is TGTGCCAGCAGACGACAGGGGTCACATACTGGGCAGTACTTC. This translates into CASRRQGSHTGQYF.

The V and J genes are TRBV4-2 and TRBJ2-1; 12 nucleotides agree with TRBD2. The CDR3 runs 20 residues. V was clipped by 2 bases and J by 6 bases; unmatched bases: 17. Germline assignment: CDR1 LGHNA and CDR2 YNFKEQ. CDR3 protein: CASSQYLTSGRSIEVNEQFF. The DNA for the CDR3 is TGTGCCAGCAGCCAATATCTCACTAGCGGGAGGTCGATTGAGGTCAATGAGCAGTTCTTC.

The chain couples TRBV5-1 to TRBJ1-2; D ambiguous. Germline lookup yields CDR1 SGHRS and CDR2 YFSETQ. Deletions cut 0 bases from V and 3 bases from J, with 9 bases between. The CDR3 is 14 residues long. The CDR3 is CASSLAYVDYGYTF. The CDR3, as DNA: TGCGCCAGCAGCTTGGCCTACGTGGACTATGGCTACACCTTC.

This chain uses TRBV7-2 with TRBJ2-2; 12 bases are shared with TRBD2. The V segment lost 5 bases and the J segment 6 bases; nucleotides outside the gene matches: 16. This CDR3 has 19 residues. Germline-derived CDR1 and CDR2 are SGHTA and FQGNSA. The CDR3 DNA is TGTGCCAGCAGCCCCTTTCTAGCGGGAGGGCCGGGAGCTGCCGGGGAGCTGTTTTTT. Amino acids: CASSPFLAGGPGAAGELFF.

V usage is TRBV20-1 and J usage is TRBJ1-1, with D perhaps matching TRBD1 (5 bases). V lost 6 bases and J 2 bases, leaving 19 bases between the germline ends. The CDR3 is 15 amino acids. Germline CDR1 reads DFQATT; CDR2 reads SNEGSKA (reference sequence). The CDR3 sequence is CSASLRLGDNTEAFF. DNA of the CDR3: TGCAGTGCCAGTTTACGTTTAGGGGATAACACTGAAGCTTTCTTT.

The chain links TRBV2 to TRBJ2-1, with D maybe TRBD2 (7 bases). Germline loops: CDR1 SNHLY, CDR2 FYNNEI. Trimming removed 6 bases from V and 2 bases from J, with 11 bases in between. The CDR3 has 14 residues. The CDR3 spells CASRGGRTYNEQFF. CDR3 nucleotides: TGTGCCAGCAGGGGGGGGCGGACCTACAATGAGCAGTTCTTC.

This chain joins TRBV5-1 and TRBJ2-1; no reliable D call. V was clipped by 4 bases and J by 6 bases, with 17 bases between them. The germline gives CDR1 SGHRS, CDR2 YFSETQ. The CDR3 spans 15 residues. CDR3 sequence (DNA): TGCGCCAGCAGCCAAACATCAGCGATCGGCAATGAGCAGTTCTTC. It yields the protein CASSQTSAIGNEQFF.

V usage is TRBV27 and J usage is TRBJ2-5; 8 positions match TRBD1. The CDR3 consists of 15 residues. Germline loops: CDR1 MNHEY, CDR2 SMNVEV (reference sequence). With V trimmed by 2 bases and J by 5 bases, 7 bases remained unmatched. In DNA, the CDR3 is TGTGCCAGCAGTTTACGGACAGGGAATTTGGAGACCCAGTACTTC. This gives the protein CASSLRTGNLETQYF.

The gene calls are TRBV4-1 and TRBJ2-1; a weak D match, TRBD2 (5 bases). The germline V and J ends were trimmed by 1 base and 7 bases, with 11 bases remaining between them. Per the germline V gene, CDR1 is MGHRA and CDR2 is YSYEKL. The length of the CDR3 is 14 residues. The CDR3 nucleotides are TGCGCCAGCAGCCAAGGATATCCGGGAAATGAGCAGTTCTTC. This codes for CASSQGYPGNEQFF.

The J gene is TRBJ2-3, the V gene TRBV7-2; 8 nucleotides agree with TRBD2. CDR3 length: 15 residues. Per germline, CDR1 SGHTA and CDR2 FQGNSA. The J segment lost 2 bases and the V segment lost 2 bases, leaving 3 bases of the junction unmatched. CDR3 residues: CASSLKRGPTDTQYF. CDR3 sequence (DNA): TGTGCCAGCAGCTTAAAGCGGGGGCCCACAGATACGCAGTATTTT.

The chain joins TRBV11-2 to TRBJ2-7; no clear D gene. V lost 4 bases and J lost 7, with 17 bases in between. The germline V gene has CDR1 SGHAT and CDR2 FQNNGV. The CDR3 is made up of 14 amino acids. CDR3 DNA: TGTGCCAGCAGCTCAACGGCTGGGCCCTGGGAGCAGTACTTC. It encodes CASSSTAGPWEQYF.

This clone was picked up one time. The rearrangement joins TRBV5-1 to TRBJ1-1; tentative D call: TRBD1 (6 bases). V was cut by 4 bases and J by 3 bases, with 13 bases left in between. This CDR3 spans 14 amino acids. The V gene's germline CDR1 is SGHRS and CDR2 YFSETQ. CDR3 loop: CASSRVGADTEAFF. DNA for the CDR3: TGCGCCAGCAGCCGCGTGGGGGCGGACACTGAAGCTTTCTTT.

CDR3 region: CASSYSSGKTDTQYF. The CDR3 DNA reads as TGTGCCAGCAGTTACTCGAGCGGGAAGACAGATACGCAGTATTTT. The V call is TRBV6-5, the J call TRBJ2-3; 7 bases are shared with TRBD2. Germline V CDR1 and CDR2: MNHEY, SVGAGI. Trimming took 0 bases from V and 3 from J; bases not matched to a gene: 3. The CDR3 runs to 15 residues.

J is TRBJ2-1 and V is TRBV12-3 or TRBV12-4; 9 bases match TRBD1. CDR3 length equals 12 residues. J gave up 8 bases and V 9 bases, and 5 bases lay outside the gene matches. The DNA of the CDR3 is TGTGCCAGTGGGACAGGGATCCATGAGCAGTTCTTC. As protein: CASGTGIHEQFF.

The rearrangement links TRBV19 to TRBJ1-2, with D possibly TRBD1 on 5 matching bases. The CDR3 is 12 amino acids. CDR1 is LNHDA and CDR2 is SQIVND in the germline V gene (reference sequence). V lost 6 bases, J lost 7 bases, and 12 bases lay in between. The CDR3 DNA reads TGTGCCAGTAGGGGCGCCCAGGGTGGCTACACCTTC. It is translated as CASRGAQGGYTF.

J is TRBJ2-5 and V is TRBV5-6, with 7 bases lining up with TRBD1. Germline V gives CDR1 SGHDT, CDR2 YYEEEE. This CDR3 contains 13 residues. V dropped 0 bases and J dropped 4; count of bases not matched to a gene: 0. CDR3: CASSLGTGETQYF. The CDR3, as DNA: TGTGCCAGCAGCTTGGGGACAGGAGAGACCCAGTACTTC.